This TCR beta chain is drawn from a study of cytomegalovirus exposure and HLA in healthy donors. About this clone: Its antigen is unidentified.

The CDR3 covers 13 residues. Germline CDR1 SGHNT, CDR2 YYREEE (reference sequence). V shed 3 bases and J 5 bases; nucleotides not matched to a gene: 5. The repertoire was sequenced with immunoSEQ multiplex PCR; TCRdb's copy has only in-frame clones and lacks some. The profile covers roughly 180,000 clones, with roughly 86% appearing a single time and 7.2% taken by the ten largest. General study results and limits: The study recorded 164 TCR beta chains that were cytomegalovirus-associated. Per published reports, the classifier diagnosed cytomegalovirus status with high specificity and sensitivity.

The sequence came from a man younger than 40 in good health and CMV-seropositive. Sequenced material: PBMCs. The rearrangement uses TRBV5-4 and TRBJ2-7, with 7 bases aligning to TRBD2. The CDR3: CASSSGGNDEQYF. For the CDR3, the DNA is TGTGCCAGCAGCTCCGGGGGGAACGACGAGCAGTACTTC. The full variable domain, with the rest looked up from reference TRBV5-4 and TRBJ2-7, is ETGVTQSPTHLIKTRGQQVTLRCSSQSGHNTVSWYQQALGQGPQFIFQYYREEENGRGNFPPRFSGLQFPNYSSELNVNALELDDSALYLCASSSGGNDEQYFGPGTRLTVT.